The 29 T cell receptor beta chains listed next were all sequenced from one sample in a study of blood T cell repertoires in COVID-19. Sequencing was performed with immunoSEQ multiplex PCR; in TCRdb, only in-frame clones are kept and a portion is missing. The sample yields a few hundred thousand clones, around 87% seen once. Sequencing used PBMCs or T cells enriched from blood (not recorded which). These receptors originate from a man between 18 and 35 years old who had recovered from COVID-19.

The chain has TRBV4-1 and TRBJ1-2; 8 bases are shared with TRBD1. The junction had 7 bases not matched to a gene; V was cut back by 0 bases and J by 7 bases. Germline CDR1 reads MGHRA; CDR2 reads YSYEKL. The CDR3 totals 15 residues. The chain's CDR3 is CASSQDRQGALGYTF. The CDR3 DNA follows: TGCGCCAGCAGCCAAGATCGGCAGGGGGCCCTTGGCTACACCTTC.

The CDR3 sequence is CATSRRGGNTEAFF. The CDR3 DNA follows: TGTGCCACCAGCAGGAGAGGGGGGAACACTGAAGCTTTCTTT. The V gene is TRBV15, the J gene TRBJ1-1; D perhaps matches TRBD1 (6 bases). Germline CDR1 is LNHNV and CDR2 is YYDKDF (reference sequence). The CDR3 covers 14 residues. With 3 bases removed from V and 1 base from J, the gap between germline ends came to 9 bases.

V is TRBV9 and J is TRBJ1-2; no firm D call. Per the germline V gene, CDR1 is SGDLS and CDR2 is YYNGEE. V lost 4 bases and J 8 bases, leaving 18 bases between the germline ends. The length of the CDR3 is 14 residues. The CDR3 loop reads CASSSTSGATGYTF. The CDR3 DNA sequence: TGTGCCAGCAGCTCTACCTCAGGCGCGACGGGCTACACCTTC.

The V call is TRBV7-9, the J call TRBJ1-4, with 7 positions matching TRBD1. The V and J ends lost 1 base and 8 bases, in that order; junction bases with no gene match: 4. The CDR3 has 14 amino acids. The germline CDR1 and CDR2 sequences are SEHNR and FQNEAQ (reference sequence). The CDR3 protein is CASSLGRGDEKLFF. The CDR3 bases are TGTGCCAGCAGCTTAGGCAGGGGGGACGAAAAACTGTTTTTT.

A single count supports this clone. Other DNA sequences in the same sample also yield this CDR3. This chain links TRBV5-1 with TRBJ2-1, with 7 positions matching TRBD1. This CDR3 has 15 amino acids. Trimming took 5 bases from V and 3 from J; bases not matched to a gene: 8. Looked up from germline, CDR1 is SGHRS and CDR2 is YFSETQ. The CDR3 nucleotides are TGCGCCAGCAGTGTTGAGGGGGCTAGCTACAATGAGCAGTTCTTC. Protein sequence: CASSVEGASYNEQFF. Using reference TRBV5-1 and TRBJ2-1 for the parts outside the CDR3, the full variable domain is KAGVTQTPRYLIKTRGQQVTLSCSPISGHRSVSWYQQTPGQGLQFLFEYFSETQRNKGNFPGRFSGRQFSNSRSEMNVSTLELGDSALYLCASSVEGASYNEQFFGPGTRLTVL.

This rearrangement joins TRBV9 to TRBJ1-2, with unresolved D. The V and J ends lost 2 bases and 1 base respectively, with 12 bases between them. Germline CDR1 SGDLS, CDR2 YYNGEE. This CDR3 has 15 residues. The DNA for the CDR3 is TGTGCCAGCAGCGTCGAGGCCCAGATTAACTATGGCTACACCTTC. Translated: CASSVEAQINYGYTF.

This sequence joins TRBV12-3 or TRBV12-4 and TRBJ2-1, with TRBD2 identical over 10 bases. CDR3 length equals 13 residues. The J segment lost 14 bases and the V segment lost 7 bases, leaving 11 bases of the junction unmatched. CDR3 in DNA: TGTGCCAGCACCCGAACGACTAGCGGGCCTAAGTTCTTC. Translating gives CASTRTTSGPKFF.

The rearrangement joins TRBV2 to TRBJ1-4, with D perhaps matching TRBD1 (6 bases). The V gene's germline CDR1 is SNHLY and CDR2 FYNNEI. V was pared by 6 bases and J by 5 bases, with 19 bases between. CDR3 size: 16 residues. Written as DNA, the CDR3 is TGTGCCAGCAGAGAACAGGGAAAGGAGGGGAATGAAAAACTGTTTTTT. Protein product: CASREQGKEGNEKLFF.

A few counts support this clone. CDR3 residues: CASSQRARLGALETQYF. DNA of the CDR3: TGTGCCAGCAGCCAACGAGCCCGGTTGGGGGCATTGGAGACCCAGTACTTC. The V and J genes are TRBV11-2 and TRBJ2-5, with a weak D call TRBD1 (6 bases). The V gene's germline CDR1 is SGHAT and CDR2 FQNNGV. The CDR3 is 17 residues long. The V gene lost 5 bases and the J gene lost 5 bases, with 24 bases spanning the gap. Together with reference TRBV11-2 and TRBJ2-5, the CDR3 gives the full variable domain: EAGVAQSPRYKIIEKRQSVAFWCNPISGHATLYWYQQILGQGPKLLIQFQNNGVVDDSQLPKDRFSAERLKGVDSTLKIQPAKLEDSAVYLCASSQRARLGALETQYFGPGTRLLVL.

V and J are TRBV3-1 (or the pseudogene TRBV3-2) and TRBJ2-5; D might be TRBD1 (6 bases). The V end was cut by 3 bases, the J end by 2 bases, with 13 bases between. The CDR3 is made up of 15 amino acids. Germline CDR1 is LGHDT and CDR2 is YNNKEL (reference sequence). In nucleotides, the CDR3 is TGTGCCAGCAGCCATGTAACAGGACAGCAAGAGACCCAGTACTTC. Amino acid sequence: CASSHVTGQQETQYF.

V and J are TRBV19 and TRBJ1-6; unclear D gene. Germline V gene sequence: CDR1 LNHDA, CDR2 SQIVND (reference sequence). Between the trimmed V and J ends, which lost 5 bases and 3 bases, there was a span of 8 bases. This CDR3 is 14 amino acids long. The CDR3 DNA reads as TGTGCCAGTAGTCCACAGAACTATAATTCACCCCTCCACTTT. Residues: CASSPQNYNSPLHF.

The chain carries TRBV5-6 and TRBJ2-7; D is possibly TRBD1 (5 bases). V was clipped by 4 bases and J by 6 bases, with 8 bases between them. The CDR3 is 11 residues long. Germline V gene data show CDR1 as SGHDT and CDR2 as YYEEEE. The CDR3 reads CASSLQGEQYF. The DNA of the CDR3 is TGTGCCAGCAGCCTCCAGGGCGAGCAGTACTTC.

The chain combines TRBV30 with TRBJ1-5; D not resolved. The V gene's germline CDR1 is GTSNPN and CDR2 SVGIG (reference sequence). The ends were cut back, 2 bases at V and 3 bases at J, with 8 bases in the middle. The CDR3 extends over 13 amino acids. The CDR3 loop reads CAWSLAYNQPQHF. DNA for the CDR3: TGTGCCTGGAGTTTGGCTTACAATCAGCCCCAGCATTTT.

This rearrangement joins TRBV9 to TRBJ2-4; 7 nucleotides agree with TRBD2. Germline CDR1 SGDLS, CDR2 YYNGEE. J lost 0 bases, V lost 5 bases, and 17 bases had no gene match. This CDR3 is 19 amino acids long. CDR3: CASSQPGLSDILAKNIQYF. The CDR3 DNA reads as TGTGCCAGCAGTCAGCCGGGACTAAGCGATATTCTAGCCAAAAACATTCAGTACTTC.

The V call is TRBV5-1, the J call TRBJ1-1; tentative D call: TRBD1 (5 bases). Trimming removed 4 bases from V and 1 base from J, with 14 bases in between. The germline gives CDR1 SGHRS, CDR2 YFSETQ. CDR3 length: 15 amino acids. The CDR3 nucleotides are TGCGCCAGCAGCATAATGACAGCTACGAACACTGAAGCTTTCTTT. Its protein is CASSIMTATNTEAFF.

The rearrangement joins TRBV7-9 to TRBJ2-7; unclear D gene. Trimming cost V 4 bases and J 3 bases, with 10 bases left between them. Germline loops: CDR1 SEHNR, CDR2 FQNEAQ (reference sequence). The CDR3 extends over 13 amino acids. The CDR3 protein is CASSSRGSYEQYF. CDR3 in DNA: TGTGCCAGCAGCTCCAGAGGAAGCTACGAGCAGTACTTC.

The CDR3 spells CASSPEKETQYF. CDR3 in DNA: TGTGCCAGCAGCCCAGAAAAAGAGACCCAGTACTTC. The genes are TRBV5-4 and TRBJ2-5; D not certain. CDR1 is SGHNT and CDR2 is YYREEE in the germline V gene (reference sequence). V lost 4 bases to trimming and J lost 3 bases, with 7 bases between them. The CDR3 spans 12 residues.

The chain uses TRBV9 and TRBJ2-3, with TRBD2 matching over 7 bases. Losses at the gene ends were 1 base for V and 5 bases for J; bases not matched to a gene: 10. The CDR3 sequence is 16 residues long. Germline V gene lookup returns CDR1 SGDLS and CDR2 YYNGEE. The CDR3 protein is CASSVMSGDVGDTQYF. In nucleotides, the CDR3 is TGTGCCAGCAGCGTAATGAGCGGGGATGTAGGAGATACGCAGTATTTT.

This clone has just one count. The chain recombines TRBV7-8 with TRBJ1-6, with D perhaps TRBD1 (6 bases). CDR3 size: 15 residues. CDR1 and CDR2 (germline): SGHVS, FQNEAQ. V lost 1 base and J lost 10, with 14 bases in between. The CDR3 nucleotides read TGTGCCAGCAGCTTAGTGAATCAGGGGAGATCACCCCTCCACTTT. Its protein is CASSLVNQGRSPLHF.

The V gene is TRBV13, the J gene TRBJ1-1; TRBD1 agrees at 8 bases. Unmatched junction bases numbered 5, after V lost 0 bases and J lost 11 bases. CDR1 and CDR2 from the germline V gene are PRHDT and FYEKMQ (reference sequence). The CDR3 has 13 amino acids. The CDR3 loop reads CASSLGAGGMAFF. The DNA of the CDR3 is TGTGCCAGCAGCTTAGGGGCAGGGGGCATGGCTTTCTTT.

The chain employs TRBV6-5 and TRBJ2-3; 7 nucleotides line up with TRBD2. Per germline, CDR1 MNHEY and CDR2 SVGAGI. This CDR3 contains 14 residues. V trimming: 5 bases; J trimming: 5 bases; junction bases outside the gene matches: 7. CDR3 residues: CASSRTSFLDTQYF. DNA of the CDR3: TGTGCCAGCAGTCGGACTAGTTTTTTAGATACGCAGTATTTT.

The rearrangement links TRBV5-1 to TRBJ1-4; 10 bases match TRBD1. From germline, CDR1 is SGHRS and CDR2 YFSETQ. The CDR3 spans 14 residues. The V segment lost 6 bases and the J segment 6 bases; nucleotides outside the gene matches: 5. The CDR3 sequence: CASKVGTGDEKLFF. CDR3 DNA sequence: TGCGCCAGCAAGGTCGGGACAGGGGATGAAAAACTGTTTTTT.

CDR3 sequence reads: CASSLAGQGGSAPLHF. CDR3 bases: TGTGCCAGCAGCTTGGCGGGACAGGGGGGGAGTGCACCCCTCCACTTT. The chain has TRBV5-4 and TRBJ1-6; TRBD1 matches 11 bases. This CDR3 region has 16 residues. The junction had 7 bases not matched to a gene; V was cut back by 0 bases and J by 11 bases. Germline CDR1 is SGHNT and CDR2 is YYREEE (reference sequence).

This clone showed up just once. V usage is TRBV5-1 and J usage is TRBJ2-2, with D possibly being TRBD1 (6 bases). The CDR3 is made up of 16 amino acids. The V and J ends lost 4 bases and 0 bases respectively, with 13 bases between them. Looked up from germline, CDR1 is SGHRS and CDR2 is YFSETQ. DNA for the CDR3: TGCGCCAGCAGCCCACCCAGGGGCGCGAACACCGGGGAGCTGTTTTTT. Translation: CASSPPRGANTGELFF. The full variable domain, completed using reference TRBV5-1 and TRBJ2-2, is KAGVTQTPRYLIKTRGQQVTLSCSPISGHRSVSWYQQTPGQGLQFLFEYFSETQRNKGNFPGRFSGRQFSNSRSEMNVSTLELGDSALYLCASSPPRGANTGELFFGEGSRLTVL.

The V gene is TRBV15, the J gene TRBJ2-1; D is unresolved. Germline V CDR1 and CDR2: LNHNV, YYDKDF (reference sequence). V lost 4 bases to trimming and J lost 4 bases, with 14 bases between them. The CDR3 has 15 amino acids. The CDR3 nucleotides are TGTGCCACCAGCAATAAATATTGGCCGTACAATGAGCAGTTCTTC. It encodes CATSNKYWPYNEQFF.

This clone is a singleton in its sample. The V call is TRBV18, the J call TRBJ1-1; weak D call: TRBD1 (5 bases). The CDR3 runs to 13 residues. V was pared by 2 bases and J by 8 bases, with 12 bases between. The germline CDR1 and CDR2 sequences are KGHSH and LQKENI. CDR3 protein: CASSPRGLIEAFF. CDR3 nucleotides: TGTGCCAGCTCACCAAGGGGACTAATCGAAGCTTTCTTT.

CDR3 in DNA: TGTGCCAGCAGCTTGGATGGGCCCGGGGAGCTGTTTTTT. Its translation is CASSLDGPGELFF. V and J are TRBV5-4 and TRBJ2-2, with D uncertain. CDR1 SGHNT and CDR2 YYREEE come from the germline V gene (reference sequence). The germline V and J ends were trimmed by 0 bases and 6 bases, with 6 bases remaining between them. The CDR3 extends over 13 amino acids.

V usage is TRBV11-1 and J usage is TRBJ2-3; D not resolved. The germline V gene has CDR1 SGHAT and CDR2 FQDESV (reference sequence). V shed 0 bases and J shed 2 bases, with 6 bases lying between them. The CDR3 spans 14 residues. CDR3 region: CASSLALLTDTQYF. CDR3 DNA sequence: TGTGCCAGCAGCTTAGCTCTACTCACAGATACGCAGTATTTT.

The V and J genes are TRBV19 and TRBJ2-7, with 15 positions matching TRBD2. V shed 3 bases and J 0 bases; nucleotides not matched to a gene: 3. Germline V gives CDR1 LNHDA, CDR2 SQIVND (reference sequence). The CDR3 runs to 17 residues. This chain's CDR3 is CASSIWTSGGASYEQYF. The CDR3 nucleotides read TGTGCCAGTAGTATCTGGACTAGCGGGGGGGCCTCCTACGAGCAGTACTTC.